The clone carrying this TCR beta chain has at least ten counts. Its specificity is not known. Specified time point: newly diagnosed GD, antithyroid drugs for less than 3 months. Researchers made the TCR library from RNA that was extracted from PBMCs. According to the study, TCR beta libraries were built with iRepertoire HTBI primers and CDR3-region Arm-PCR. TCRdb analysed the multiplex PCR reads with MiXCR anew, one entry per CDR3 protein. This sample has about 400,000 distinct CDR3 sequences, with about 16% found just once. V was cut by 5 bases and J by 11 bases, with 13 bases left in between. The CDR3 has 12 amino acids. The germline CDR1 and CDR2 sequences are SGHTA and FQGNSA. This sample is part of a study of regulatory T cells in long-lasting Graves disease. Study-wide findings and caveats: Persistent disease preferred TRBV28, TRBJ1-2 and TRBJ2-5.

The clonotype comes from a female donor with Graves disease. The chain carries TRBV7-2 and TRBJ1-3; D unresolved. The starting material was peripheral blood mononuclear cells (PBMCs), obtained at new diagnosis, from a patient treated with antithyroid drugs. The CDR3 loop is CASSPREGSIYF. The CDR3 DNA sequence: TGTGCCAGCAGCCCCCGGGAGGGATCCATATATTTT.